Below, 27 T cell receptor beta chains from the same sample are listed, as sequenced in a study of control samples from healthy donors and cancer patients. Profiling relied on immunoSEQ multiplex PCR, and the TCRdb table lists in-frame clones only, not all of them. The table lists roughly 450,000 clones, more than 80% of them singletons. Material for sequencing was PBMCs. The receptors here all came from a man aged 40-55 years with head and neck cancer.

The rearrangement uses TRBV28 and TRBJ2-7; 10 bases are shared with TRBD1. This CDR3 is 13 amino acids long. The junction had 5 bases not matched to a gene; V was cut back by 6 bases and J by 6 bases. From germline, CDR1 is MDHEN and CDR2 SYDVKM. The CDR3 nucleotides are TGTGCCAGCAGCGGGACAGGGGCGAGCGAGCAGTACTTC. This sequence encodes CASSGTGASEQYF.

V gene TRBV6-5 combines with J gene TRBJ2-1, with 12 bases identical to TRBD1. CDR3 length: 14 residues. V lost 7 bases and J lost 9; bases outside the gene matches: 7. Germline values: CDR1 MNHEY, CDR2 SVGAGI. CDR3 in amino acids: CASMPGQGAREQFF. CDR3 nucleotide sequence: TGTGCCAGCATGCCGGGACAGGGGGCCCGTGAGCAGTTCTTC.

The gene calls are TRBV12-5 and TRBJ2-5, with 12 bases fitting TRBD1. After removal of 6 bases from V and 4 bases from J, the junction contained 6 bases not matched to a gene. CDR1 LGHNT and CDR2 FRNRAP come from the germline V gene. CDR3 length: 15 amino acids. The DNA of the CDR3 is TGTGCTAGTGGCAGGGACAGGGGGCAACTAGAGACCCAGTACTTC. The encoded protein is CASGRDRGQLETQYF.

The chain couples TRBV11-3 to TRBJ2-5; tentatively, D is TRBD1 or TRBD2 (5 bases each). The germline V and J ends were trimmed by 4 bases and 0 bases, with 6 bases remaining between them. CDR1 is SGHNT, CDR2 YENEEA, per germline. The CDR3 sequence is 13 residues long. Here the CDR3 reads CASSWGYQETQYF. Written as DNA, the CDR3 is TGTGCCAGCAGCTGGGGGTACCAAGAGACCCAGTACTTC.

This sequence joins TRBV19 and TRBJ2-5; the match to TRBD1 covers 7 bases. CDR1 LNHDA and CDR2 SQIVND come from the germline V gene (reference sequence). There are 15 residues in the CDR3. V was clipped by 8 bases and J by 2 bases; unmatched bases: 11. CDR3 region: CASAAPGQPQETQYF. The CDR3 DNA is TGTGCCAGTGCGGCCCCGGGACAGCCACAAGAGACCCAGTACTTC. Looking up the rest from reference TRBV19 and TRBJ2-5 gives the full variable domain: DGGITQSPKYLFRKEGQNVTLSCEQNLNHDAMYWYRQDPGQGLRLIYYSQIVNDFQKGDIAEGYSVSREKKESFPLTVTSAQKNPTAFYLCASAAPGQPQETQYFGPGTRLLVL.

The chain carries TRBV24-1 and TRBJ1-3; the D is unclear. CDR3 length: 14 amino acids. Trimming removed 2 bases at V and 2 bases at J, with 6 bases between. Germline values: CDR1 KGHDR, CDR2 SFDVKD. The CDR3 bases are TGTGCCACCAGTGATTCACAGACTGGAAACACCATATATTTT. It yields the protein CATSDSQTGNTIYF.

The chain is built from TRBV11-2 and TRBJ2-7; D might be TRBD1 (5 bases). V was trimmed by 6 bases and J by 0 bases, leaving 12 bases between them. Germline values: CDR1 SGHAT, CDR2 FQNNGV. The CDR3 covers 14 residues. The CDR3 protein is CASSGLGVSYEQYF. For the CDR3, the DNA is TGTGCCAGCAGTGGGTTAGGGGTCTCCTACGAGCAGTACTTC.

The CDR3 sequence is CASSFTGGYTDTQYF. The DNA for the CDR3 is TGTGCCAGCAGTTTCACGGGGGGATACACAGATACGCAGTATTTT. The V call is TRBV28, the J call TRBJ2-3; TRBD2 matches 7 bases. Trimming took 3 bases from V and 2 from J; bases not matched to a gene: 5. Germline V lookup: CDR1 MDHEN, CDR2 SYDVKM. CDR3 length equals 15 residues.

This chain connects TRBV5-1 to TRBJ2-7; 10 bases map to TRBD2. This CDR3 is built from 16 residues. The germline gives CDR1 SGHRS, CDR2 YFSETQ. The ends lost 0 bases at V and 4 bases at J; junction bases unmatched: 7. CDR3: CASSLVLAGRIYEQYF. In DNA form, the CDR3 reads TGCGCCAGCAGCTTGGTACTAGCGGGACGAATTTACGAGCAGTACTTC.

This clone was counted a single time. This chain joins TRBV7-9 and TRBJ2-5, with D perhaps matching TRBD1 or TRBD2 (5 bases each). The CDR3 is made up of 15 amino acids. V was pared by 4 bases and J by 1 base, with 13 bases between. Germline V CDR1 and CDR2: SEHNR, FQNEAQ (reference sequence). CDR3 coding DNA: TGTGCCAGCAGCTGGGACGGGGCAGGCCAAGAGACCCAGTACTTC. Protein sequence: CASSWDGAGQETQYF.

DNA of the CDR3: TGTGCCAGCAGTTACGAGGGGAACACTGAAGCTTTCTTT. This translates into CASSYEGNTEAFF. J is TRBJ1-1 and V is TRBV6-5; D uncertain. V was trimmed by 2 bases and J by 1 base, leaving 5 bases between them. Germline CDR1 reads MNHEY; CDR2 reads SVGAGI. CDR3 length: 13 amino acids.

The V gene is TRBV14, the J gene TRBJ1-5, with unresolved D. This CDR3 contains 13 residues. The V end lost 2 bases, the J end lost 1 base, and 3 bases lay between the germline ends. The germline V gene has CDR1 SGHDN and CDR2 FVKESK. The CDR3 DNA sequence: TGTGCCAGCAGCCAACACAGCAATCAGCCCCAGCATTTT. Translating it yields CASSQHSNQPQHF.

The genes are TRBV7-2 and TRBJ2-7; D gene ambiguous. The CDR3 is 14 residues long. CDR1 and CDR2 from the germline V gene are SGHTA and FQGNSA. The V gene lost 0 bases and the J gene lost 4 bases, with 10 bases spanning the gap. The CDR3 here is CASSLALAGYEQYF. CDR3 sequence (DNA): TGTGCCAGCAGCTTAGCGCTGGCTGGGTACGAGCAGTACTTC. The whole variable domain, filled in from reference TRBV7-2 and TRBJ2-7, reads GAGVSQSPSNKVTEKGKDVELRCDPISGHTALYWYRQSLGQGLEFLIYFQGNSAPDKSGLPSDRFSAERTGGSVSTLTIQRTQQEDSAVYLCASSLALAGYEQYFGPGTRLTVT.

The genes are TRBV6-5 and TRBJ1-2; tentative D call: TRBD1 (6 bases). CDR3 size: 14 residues. Germline assignment: CDR1 MNHEY and CDR2 SVGAGI. With 8 bases removed from V and 4 bases from J, the gap between germline ends came to 17 bases. The CDR3 reads CASGTGDTTYGYTF. The CDR3 nucleotides read TGTGCCAGCGGGACGGGGGACACCACCTATGGCTACACCTTC.

This clone showed up just once. V gene TRBV5-5 combines with J gene TRBJ2-7; D remains ambiguous. Germline V gives CDR1 SGHKS, CDR2 YYEKEE (reference sequence). V was cut by 2 bases and J by 3 bases, with 12 bases left in between. This CDR3 region has 14 residues. The CDR3 DNA follows: TGTGCCAGCAGCTTAAGGCAGACGATCTACGAGCAGTACTTC. Its protein is CASSLRQTIYEQYF.

This clone was counted a single time. Other DNA variants within this sample encode the same CDR3. The chain joins TRBV7-9 to TRBJ1-1; weak D call: TRBD1 (5 bases). Trimming stripped 5 bases from V and 4 bases from J, with 8 bases between. CDR1 SEHNR and CDR2 FQNEAQ come from the germline V gene (reference sequence). This CDR3 contains 12 residues. The DNA of the CDR3 is TGTGCCAGCAGCCCGGGGGGCACTGAAGCTTTCTTT. The encoded protein is CASSPGGTEAFF.

J is TRBJ1-1 and V is TRBV19; D possibly corresponds to TRBD1 (6 bases). CDR3 length: 15 residues. CDR1 is LNHDA, CDR2 SQIVND, per germline (reference sequence). V was shortened by 4 bases and J by 3 bases, with 15 bases between the two germline ends. CDR3 in amino acids: CASSNSPGDHTEAFF. CDR3 sequence (DNA): TGTGCCAGTAGTAACTCTCCAGGGGATCACACTGAAGCTTTCTTT.

The V gene is TRBV28, the J gene TRBJ2-2; a weak D match, TRBD2 (5 bases). Germline V CDR1 and CDR2: MDHEN, SYDVKM. Between the trimmed V and J ends, which lost 3 bases and 7 bases, there was a span of 18 bases. CDR3 length: 16 amino acids. CDR3 DNA sequence: TGTGCCAGCAGTTTCACCGGACTCGCTTTTGACGGGGAGCTGTTTTTT. Translation: CASSFTGLAFDGELFF.

Here the CDR3 DNA reads TGTGCCAGCAGTTCGGACTCGTACGCGGGCTACACCTTC. Translation gives CASSSDSYAGYTF. This chain connects TRBV28 to TRBJ1-2; D unresolved. Trimming removed 4 bases at V and 8 bases at J, with 14 bases between. The CDR3 is 13 amino acids. The germline CDR1 and CDR2 sequences are MDHEN and SYDVKM.

This rearrangement joins TRBV7-8 to TRBJ1-1, with D possibly matching TRBD1 (6 bases). The CDR3 runs to 16 residues. V was pared by 2 bases and J by 1 base, with 14 bases between. In germline, CDR1 is SGHVS, CDR2 FQNEAQ. DNA of the CDR3: TGTGCCAGCAGCTTAATGGACGGGGGCGAGAACACTGAAGCTTTCTTT. Translation: CASSLMDGGENTEAFF.

The V and J genes are TRBV9 and TRBJ2-3; 7 bases line up with TRBD1. Germline CDR1 is SGDLS and CDR2 is YYNGEE. The CDR3 runs to 15 residues. V was clipped by 3 bases and J by 1 base; unmatched bases: 5. The CDR3 DNA reads as TGTGCCAGCAGCGCCCTACAGGGGCGCACAGATACGCAGTATTTT. Amino acids: CASSALQGRTDTQYF. The whole variable domain, filled in from reference TRBV9 and TRBJ2-3, reads DSGVTQTPKHLITATGQRVTLRCSPRSGDLSVYWYQQSLDQGLQFLIQYYNGEERAKGNILERFSAQQFPDLHSELNLSSLELGDSALYFCASSALQGRTDTQYFGPGTRLTVL.

The V and J genes are TRBV6-6 and TRBJ1-5, with 8 positions matching TRBD1. CDR3 length: 15 residues. J lost 3 bases, V lost 5 bases, and 6 bases had no gene match. Germline values: CDR1 MNHNY, CDR2 SVGAGI (reference sequence). The CDR3 loop reads CASSTDRDYNQPQHF. The CDR3 DNA is TGTGCCAGCAGTACGGACAGGGACTACAATCAGCCCCAGCATTTT.

Only one count was recorded for this clone. The chain recombines TRBV6-5 with TRBJ2-7, with D perhaps matching TRBD1 (6 bases). Germline CDR1 MNHEY, CDR2 SVGAGI. This CDR3 contains 15 residues. V was pared by 6 bases and J by 2 bases, with 17 bases between. The CDR3 DNA follows: TGTGCCAGCAGGTCTACAGGTACAGGGACCTACGAGCAGTACTTC. It yields the protein CASRSTGTGTYEQYF.

This sequence joins TRBV28 and TRBJ1-5; D is unresolved. The CDR3 runs 12 residues. Germline V lookup: CDR1 MDHEN, CDR2 SYDVKM. The V end lost 6 bases, the J end lost 6 bases, and 9 bases lay between the germline ends. The CDR3 DNA sequence: TGTGCCAGCAGCATCCTCTCTCAGCCCCAGCATTTT. Translated: CASSILSQPQHF.

V and J are TRBV6-5 and TRBJ2-7, with 10 bases identical to TRBD1. The CDR3 length is 15 residues. The J segment lost 7 bases and the V segment lost 7 bases, leaving 13 bases of the junction unmatched. Germline V lookup: CDR1 MNHEY, CDR2 SVGAGI. CDR3 nucleotide sequence: TGTGCCAGCACCAGGACAGGGGGTCCCTCTCAAGAGCAGTACTTC. Its translation: CASTRTGGPSQEQYF.

A single count supports this clone. The chain is built from TRBV28 and TRBJ2-7; 10 bases map to TRBD1. The CDR3 sequence is 14 residues long. The germline CDR1 and CDR2 sequences are MDHEN and SYDVKM. After removal of 4 bases from V and 7 bases from J, the junction contained 7 bases not matched to a gene. CDR3 loop: CASSSGQGFSEQYF. CDR3 nucleotide sequence: TGTGCCAGCAGTTCGGGACAGGGGTTTTCGGAGCAGTACTTC.

To note about this clone: At one of its ends the junction is not consistent with the germline gene, which may arise from a read error. This chain joins TRBV7-7 and TRBJ1-4, with 7 bases matching TRBD1. CDR3 length equals 14 residues. Germline V gives CDR1 SSHAT, CDR2 FNYEAQ (reference sequence). CDR3 in amino acids: CASSSGQAGEKLFF. CDR3 coding DNA: TGTGCTAGCAGCTCCGGACAGGCTGGCGAAAAACTGTTTTTT.